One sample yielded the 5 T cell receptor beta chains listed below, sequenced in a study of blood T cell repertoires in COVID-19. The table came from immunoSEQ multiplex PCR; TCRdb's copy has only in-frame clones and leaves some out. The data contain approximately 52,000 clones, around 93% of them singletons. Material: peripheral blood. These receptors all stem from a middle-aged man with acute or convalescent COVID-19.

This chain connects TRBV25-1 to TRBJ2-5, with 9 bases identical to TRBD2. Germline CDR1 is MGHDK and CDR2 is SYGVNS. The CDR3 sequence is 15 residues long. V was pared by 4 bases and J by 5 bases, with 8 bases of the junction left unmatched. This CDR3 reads CASSAVGAGGETQYF. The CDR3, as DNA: TGTGCCAGCAGTGCGGTTGGGGCGGGAGGGGAGACCCAGTACTTC.

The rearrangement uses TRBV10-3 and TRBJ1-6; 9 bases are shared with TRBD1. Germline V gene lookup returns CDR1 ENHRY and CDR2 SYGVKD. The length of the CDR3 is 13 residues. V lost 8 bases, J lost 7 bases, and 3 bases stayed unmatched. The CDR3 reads CAIAGTGNSPLHF. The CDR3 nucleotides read TGTGCCATCGCGGGGACAGGGAATTCACCCCTCCACTTT.

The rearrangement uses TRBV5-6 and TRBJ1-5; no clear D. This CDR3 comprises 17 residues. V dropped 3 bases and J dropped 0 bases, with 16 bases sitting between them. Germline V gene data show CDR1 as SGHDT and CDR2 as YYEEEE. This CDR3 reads CASSSRGRTYSNQPQHF. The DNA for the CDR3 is TGTGCCAGCAGCTCCCGAGGGAGAACTTATAGCAATCAGCCCCAGCATTTT.

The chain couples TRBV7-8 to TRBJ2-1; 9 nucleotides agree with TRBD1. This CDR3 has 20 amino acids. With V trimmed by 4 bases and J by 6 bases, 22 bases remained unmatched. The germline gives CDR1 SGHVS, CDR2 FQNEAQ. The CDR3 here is CASSSTPGQGILIRLNEQFF. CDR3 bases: TGTGCCAGCAGCTCTACACCGGGACAGGGTATTCTTATTAGGCTCAATGAGCAGTTCTTC.

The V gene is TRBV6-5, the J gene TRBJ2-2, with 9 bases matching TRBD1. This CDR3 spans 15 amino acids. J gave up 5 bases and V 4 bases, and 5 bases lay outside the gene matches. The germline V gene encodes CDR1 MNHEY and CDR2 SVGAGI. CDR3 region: CASSFDRGATGELFF. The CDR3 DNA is TGTGCCAGCAGTTTCGACAGGGGGGCGACCGGGGAGCTGTTTTTT.